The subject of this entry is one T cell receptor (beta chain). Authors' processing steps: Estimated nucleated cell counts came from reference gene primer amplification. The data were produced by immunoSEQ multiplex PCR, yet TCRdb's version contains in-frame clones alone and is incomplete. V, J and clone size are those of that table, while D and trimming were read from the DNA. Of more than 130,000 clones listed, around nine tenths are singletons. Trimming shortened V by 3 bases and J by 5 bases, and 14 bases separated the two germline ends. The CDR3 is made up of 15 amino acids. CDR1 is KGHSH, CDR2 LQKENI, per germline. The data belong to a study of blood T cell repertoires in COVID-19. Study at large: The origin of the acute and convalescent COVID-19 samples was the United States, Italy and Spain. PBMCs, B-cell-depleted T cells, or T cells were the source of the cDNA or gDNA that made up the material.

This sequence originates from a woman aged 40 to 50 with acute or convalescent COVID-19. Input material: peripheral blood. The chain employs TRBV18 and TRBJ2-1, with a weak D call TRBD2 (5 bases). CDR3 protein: CASSPGVGPHNEQFF. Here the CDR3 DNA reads TGTGCCAGCTCACCCGGGGTAGGGCCACACAATGAGCAGTTCTTC.